A selection of T cell receptor beta chains follows, all from one sample in a study of CD8 T cells in ankylosing spondylitis. TCRdb itself ran the 5' RACE reads through MiXCR, one entry per CDR3 protein. Here the sample spans approximately 220,000 distinct CDR3 sequences, more than 25% being singletons. The sequenced sample consisted of blood, either unsorted or a sorted T cell fraction (not recorded which). The receptors come from a male donor with ankylosing spondylitis or in good health (not recorded which). The conserved cysteine and the conserved F or W are not part of the CDR3 here.

cdr3_aa | cdr3_length | j_call | v_call
SAPTQGSLTDTQY | 13 | TRBJ2-3 | TRBV20-1
ASTPGQGISFQPQH | 14 | TRBJ1-5 | TRBV10-2
AIAGTGELF | 9 | TRBJ2-2 | TRBV6-2/TRBV6-3
ASSGSGTGNTIY | 12 | TRBJ1-3 | TRBV25-1
SASRGSGRTGELF | 13 | TRBJ2-2 | TRBV20-1
ASSPDSRTGTGEGYT | 15 | TRBJ1-2 | TRBV7-3
ASSLVWDGELF | 11 | TRBJ2-2 | TRBV5-5
ASSLVPGTSGRMDEQF | 16 | TRBJ2-1 | TRBV11-3
SVAPGTSAYSGANVLT | 16 | TRBJ2-6 | TRBV29-1
ASIRRDRGLAGGPSDTQY | 18 | TRBJ2-3 | TRBV27
ASSDSGGGSSYNEQF | 15 | TRBJ2-1 | TRBV5-6
SGTPPGDEAF | 10 | TRBJ1-1 | TRBV20-1
ASSREVGETQY | 11 | TRBJ2-5 | TRBV7-8
SVELFDEQY | 9 | TRBJ2-7 | TRBV29-1
SGRSARDDTQY | 11 | TRBJ2-3 | TRBV29-1
SARDLNNLAAPDTQY | 15 | TRBJ2-3 | TRBV20-1
ASSQVAARQETQY | 13 | TRBJ2-5 | TRBV4-2
SARDGLAGWTGELF | 14 | TRBJ2-2 | TRBV20-1
ASSTSPYSNQPQH | 13 | TRBJ1-5 | TRBV12-3/TRBV12-4
ASSPRTVRDEQF | 12 | TRBJ2-1 | TRBV11-2
ASRTETNTGELF | 12 | TRBJ2-2 | TRBV10-3